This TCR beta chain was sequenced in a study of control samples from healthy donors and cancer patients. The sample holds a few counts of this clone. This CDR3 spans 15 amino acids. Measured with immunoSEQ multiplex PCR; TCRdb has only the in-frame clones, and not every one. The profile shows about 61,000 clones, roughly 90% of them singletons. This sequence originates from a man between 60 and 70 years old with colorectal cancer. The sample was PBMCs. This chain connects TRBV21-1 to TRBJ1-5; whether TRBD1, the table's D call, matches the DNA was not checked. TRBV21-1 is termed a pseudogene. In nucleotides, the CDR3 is TGTGCCAGCCCTCGACAGGTCAGGAGCAATCAGCCCCAGCATTTT. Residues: CASPRQVRSNQPQHF.